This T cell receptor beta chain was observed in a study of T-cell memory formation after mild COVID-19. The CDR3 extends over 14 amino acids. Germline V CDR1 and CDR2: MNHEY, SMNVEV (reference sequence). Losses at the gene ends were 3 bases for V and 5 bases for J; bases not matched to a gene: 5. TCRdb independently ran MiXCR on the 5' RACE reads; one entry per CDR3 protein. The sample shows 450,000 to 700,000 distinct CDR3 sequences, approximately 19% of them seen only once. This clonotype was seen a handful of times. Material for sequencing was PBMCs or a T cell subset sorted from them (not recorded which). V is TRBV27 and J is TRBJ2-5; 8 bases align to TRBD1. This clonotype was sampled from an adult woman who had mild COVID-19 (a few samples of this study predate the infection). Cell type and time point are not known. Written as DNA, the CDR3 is TGTGCCAGCAGTTTCCTGGGACAGGCGGAGACCCAGTACTTC. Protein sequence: CASSFLGQAETQYF.